Below, 12 T cell receptor beta chains from the same sample are listed, as sequenced in a study of T cell responses to AZD1222 COVID-19 vaccine. Profiling relied on immunoSEQ multiplex PCR, and the TCRdb table lists in-frame clones only, not all of them. The sample has around 160,000 clones; 82% are singletons. The sample here was peripheral blood, taken on day 0 of MenACWY control vaccination. The origin of the receptors is an adult in good health.

This clone was counted only a few times. V gene TRBV29-1 combines with J gene TRBJ1-3; D may be TRBD1 (6 bases). Germline loops: CDR1 SQVTM, CDR2 ANQGSEA. The CDR3 spans 14 residues. The ends were cut back, 5 bases at V and 4 bases at J, with 15 bases in the middle. The DNA of the CDR3 is TGCAGCGTTTTCATTGGGGGCCAGGGAAACACCATATATTTT. This translates into CSVFIGGQGNTIYF.

The V and J genes are TRBV28 and TRBJ2-3; weak D call: TRBD2 (5 bases). This CDR3 contains 14 residues. V was cut by 4 bases and J by 0 bases, with 8 bases left in between. Germline V gene lookup returns CDR1 MDHEN and CDR2 SYDVKM. As DNA, the CDR3 is TGTGCCAGCAGTTCGGGCGGGAGCACAGATACGCAGTATTTT. The encoded protein is CASSSGGSTDTQYF.

The chain uses TRBV12-5 and TRBJ2-2, with D perhaps matching TRBD2 (6 bases). Trimming cost V 6 bases and J 6 bases, with 14 bases left between them. Germline CDR1 LGHNT, CDR2 FRNRAP. The CDR3 consists of 14 residues. The CDR3 DNA follows: TGTGCTAGTGGGTGGAGGGTTACCGCCGGGGAGCTGTTTTTT. This sequence encodes CASGWRVTAGELFF. Complete variable domain (other parts from reference TRBV12-5 and TRBJ2-2): DARVTQTPRHKVTEMGQEVTMRCQPILGHNTVFWYRQTMMQGLELLAYFRNRAPLDDSGMPKDRFSAEMPDATLATLKIQPSEPRDSAVYFCASGWRVTAGELFFGEGSRLTVL.

The chain recombines TRBV3-1 (or the pseudogene TRBV3-2) with TRBJ1-2; the match to TRBD1 covers 7 bases. The CDR3 has 14 residues. From germline, CDR1 is LGHDT and CDR2 YNNKEL (reference sequence). J gave up 10 bases and V 4 bases, and 12 bases lay outside the gene matches. CDR3 in DNA: TGTGCCAGCAGCCTGTACAGCGCAGGGGGGTCCTACACCTTC. Residues: CASSLYSAGGSYTF.

The chain recombines TRBV27 with TRBJ1-2; 8 bases fit TRBD1. This CDR3 is 16 amino acids long. V lost 6 bases to trimming and J lost 2 bases; unmatched junction nucleotides: 11. Per germline, CDR1 MNHEY and CDR2 SMNVEV (reference sequence). In DNA, the CDR3 is TGTGCCAGCAGCCGAAGAGGACAGGGAGGGAACTATGGCTACACCTTC. Protein product: CASSRRGQGGNYGYTF.

The chain uses TRBV5-1 and TRBJ2-1, with D possibly being TRBD1 (5 bases). The CDR3 runs 14 residues. CDR1 is SGHRS and CDR2 is YFSETQ in the germline V gene. Trimming removed 4 bases from V and 9 bases from J, with 17 bases in between. CDR3 nucleotide sequence: TGCGCCAGCAGCCAACTCCAGGGTTATGGTGAGCAGTTCTTC. This encodes CASSQLQGYGEQFF.

V is TRBV9 and J is TRBJ2-1; D tentatively fits TRBD1 or TRBD2 (5 bases each). The CDR3 loop spans 17 amino acids. Germline lookup yields CDR1 SGDLS and CDR2 YYNGEE. V was trimmed by 0 bases and J by 3 bases, leaving 16 bases between them. The CDR3 protein is CASSVEGTGAFYNEQFF. The CDR3 DNA sequence: TGTGCCAGCAGCGTAGAGGGTACCGGGGCCTTCTACAATGAGCAGTTCTTC.

The genes are TRBV5-5 and TRBJ2-5, with 8 bases identical to TRBD1. Trimming at V came to 4 bases and at J to 5 bases, leaving 7 bases not matched to a gene. This CDR3 has 14 amino acids. Germline V CDR1 and CDR2: SGHKS, YYEKEE (reference sequence). The CDR3 spells CASSQQGGGETQYF. Here the CDR3 DNA reads TGTGCCAGCAGCCAACAGGGGGGTGGTGAGACCCAGTACTTC. Based on the CDR3 plus reference TRBV5-5 and TRBJ2-5, the full variable domain is DAGVTQSPTHLIKTRGQQVTLRCSPISGHKSVSWYQQVLGQGPQFIFQYYEKEERGRGNFPDRFSARQFPNYSSELNVNALLLGDSALYLCASSQQGGGETQYFGPGTRLLVL.

This clone has only a few counts. CDR3 in amino acids: CASSITRVGVVGQKTGELFF. For the CDR3, the DNA is TGTGCCAGTAGTATAACGCGGGTAGGGGTGGTAGGTCAGAAGACCGGGGAGCTGTTTTTT. The chain recombines TRBV19 with TRBJ2-2; D tentatively fits TRBD1 or TRBD2 (5 bases each). Germline V lookup: CDR1 LNHDA, CDR2 SQIVND (reference sequence). The CDR3 covers 20 residues. The ends were cut back, 2 bases at V and 5 bases at J, with 27 bases in the middle. The complete variable domain, with remaining parts taken from reference TRBV19 and TRBJ2-2, reads DGGITQSPKYLFRKEGQNVTLSCEQNLNHDAMYWYRQDPGQGLRLIYYSQIVNDFQKGDIAEGYSVSREKKESFPLTVTSAQKNPTAFYLCASSITRVGVVGQKTGELFFGEGSRLTVL.

The chain is built from TRBV5-1 and TRBJ2-7; D call uncertain. Germline-derived CDR1 and CDR2 are SGHRS and YFSETQ. The CDR3 totals 14 residues. The V and J ends lost 1 base and 5 bases respectively, with 13 bases between them. CDR3 amino acids: CASSLLAQGDEQYF. The CDR3 DNA sequence: TGCGCCAGCAGCTTGTTGGCACAAGGCGACGAGCAGTACTTC. Using reference TRBV5-1 and TRBJ2-7 for the parts outside the CDR3, the full variable domain is KAGVTQTPRYLIKTRGQQVTLSCSPISGHRSVSWYQQTPGQGLQFLFEYFSETQRNKGNFPGRFSGRQFSNSRSEMNVSTLELGDSALYLCASSLLAQGDEQYFGPGTRLTVT.

This clone appeared a single time. The rearrangement joins TRBV4-1 to TRBJ1-5; D uncertain. The V and J ends lost 3 bases and 4 bases respectively, with 13 bases between them. Germline CDR1 and CDR2: MGHRA and YSYEKL. The CDR3 sequence is 15 residues long. The CDR3 DNA sequence: TGCGCCAGCAGCCAGGAAGGACGGCCTAATCAGCCCCAGCATTTT. This gives the protein CASSQEGRPNQPQHF.

This clone was found once. The rearrangement uses TRBV7-2 and TRBJ2-7; TRBD1 aligns across 7 bases. This CDR3 contains 14 residues. CDR1 and CDR2 (germline): SGHTA, FQGNSA. V dropped 2 bases and J dropped 6; count of bases not matched to a gene: 7. The CDR3 protein is CASSLNRGIREQYF. As DNA, the CDR3 is TGTGCCAGCAGCTTAAACAGGGGAATCCGCGAGCAGTACTTC.